Listed below are T cell receptor beta chains from one sample, sequenced in a study of post-analysis software for immune sequencing data. TCRdb fed the PCR reads into MiXCR, producing one record per CDR3 protein. The table includes hundreds of thousands of distinct CDR3 sequences, just under 30% detected once. Source material: blood. The receptors were gathered from a girl under 18 with multiple sclerosis. Each CDR3 is given with its conserved first and last residue. A D gene is named only where the DNA matches it firmly. Clone size is shown for a subset of rows, as once, few, many or a class of expanded clone.

CSAQGLAGYNEQYF	TGCAGTGCTCAGGGACTAGCGGGGTACAATGAGCAGTACTTC	TRBV20-1	TRBJ2-7	TRBD2	.
CAISDRDRESEKLFF	TGTGCCATCAGTGACAGGGACAGGGAGAGTGAAAAACTGTTTTTT	TRBV10-3	TRBJ1-4	TRBD1	few
CSVEREFGYNEQFF	TGCAGCGTTGAACGGGAGTTCGGCTACAATGAGCAGTTCTTC	TRBV29-1	TRBJ2-1	.	few
CASSQWGMGKNIQYF	TGTGCCAGCAGCCAATGGGGGATGGGCAAAAACATTCAGTACTTC	TRBV6-2/TRBV6-3	TRBJ2-4	.	few
CSARRTRGTQYF	TGCAGTGCTAGACGTACAAGAGGGACCCAGTACTTC	TRBV20-1	TRBJ2-5	.	.
CASSSGTGSAEQFF	TGTGCCAGCAGTTCAGGTACAGGGTCGGCTGAGCAGTTCTTC	TRBV6-5	TRBJ2-1	.	.
CTSSPQQGTDTQYF	TGTACCAGCTCACCTCAACAGGGGACCGATACGCAGTATTTT	TRBV18	TRBJ2-3	TRBD1	.
CASSPVDNQPQHF	TGTGCCAGCTCACCAGTAGACAATCAGCCCCAGCATTTT	TRBV18	TRBJ1-5	.	.
CATSDGDILKNTEAFF	TGTGCCACCAGTGACGGGGACATATTGAAGAACACTGAAGCTTTCTTT	TRBV24-1	TRBJ1-1	.	.
CSVEDMGEGYTF	TGCAGCGTTGAGGACATGGGTGAGGGCTACACCTTC	TRBV29-1	TRBJ1-2	.	few
CASSFDRGLPYEQYF	TGTGCCAGCAGCTTCGACAGGGGGCTACCCTACGAGCAGTACTTC	TRBV7-2	TRBJ2-7	TRBD1	.
CAITPTSFSYEQYF	TGTGCCATCACTCCCACCAGCTTCTCCTACGAGCAGTACTTC	TRBV10-3	TRBJ2-7	.	many
CASSEQGPTNEQYF	TGTGCCAGCAGTGAACAGGGGCCTACGAATGAGCAGTACTTC	TRBV6-1	TRBJ2-5	.	.
CASSPGPRYGYTF	TGTGCCAGCAGTCCAGGGCCCCGCTATGGCTACACCTTC	TRBV27	TRBJ1-2	.	.
CASSQDSGVGLVEQFF	TGTGCCAGCAGCCAAGATTCGGGAGTTGGGCTCGTTGAGCAGTTCTTC	TRBV7-9	TRBJ2-1	.	once
CATSRDVSLGYTF	TGTGCCACCAGCAGAGATGTCTCTCTTGGCTACACCTTC	TRBV15	TRBJ1-2	.	few
CAITRDRGVETQYF	TGTGCCATCACGAGGGACAGGGGAGTAGAGACCCAGTACTTC	TRBV10-3	TRBJ2-5	TRBD1	few
CSAGLAGDEQFF	TGCAGTGCGGGACTAGCAGGCGATGAGCAGTTCTTC	TRBV20-1	TRBJ2-1	TRBD2	few
CASSRGQFTGELFF	TGTGCCAGCAGCAGAGGACAGTTCACCGGGGAGCTGTTTTTT	TRBV5-6	TRBJ2-2	.	.
CASSVDRGRLGELFF	TGCGCCAGCAGCGTGGACAGGGGGCGTCTCGGGGAGCTGTTTTTT	TRBV5-1	TRBJ2-2	TRBD1	.
CASSLVVGLAGGPRETQYF	TGTGCCAGCAGCTTAGTCGTTGGGTTGGCGGGAGGGCCCCGGGAGACCCAGTACTTC	TRBV7-2	TRBJ2-5	TRBD2	.
CASSQSGKISGYTF	TGTGCCAGCAGCCAGTCGGGGAAGATTAGTGGCTACACCTTC	TRBV14	TRBJ1-2	.	.
CSARRSTRMGNNEQFF	TGCAGTGCTAGACGATCGACCCGAATGGGGAACAATGAGCAGTTCTTC	TRBV20-1	TRBJ2-1	.	few